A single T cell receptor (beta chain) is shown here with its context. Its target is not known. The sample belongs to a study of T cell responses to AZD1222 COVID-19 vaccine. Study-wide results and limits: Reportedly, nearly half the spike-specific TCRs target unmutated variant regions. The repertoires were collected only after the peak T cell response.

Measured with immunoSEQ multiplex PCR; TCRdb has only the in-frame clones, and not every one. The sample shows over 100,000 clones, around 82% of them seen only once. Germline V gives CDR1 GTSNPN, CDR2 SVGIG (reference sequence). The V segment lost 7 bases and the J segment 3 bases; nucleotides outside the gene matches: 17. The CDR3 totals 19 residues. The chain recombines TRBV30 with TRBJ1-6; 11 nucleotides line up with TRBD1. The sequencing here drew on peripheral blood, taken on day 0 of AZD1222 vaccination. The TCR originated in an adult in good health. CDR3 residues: CAFEDSGTGGSFYNSPLHF. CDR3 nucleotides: TGTGCCTTCGAGGACTCGGGGACAGGGGGTAGTTTCTATAATTCACCCCTCCACTTT.